The next 13 T cell receptor beta chains were all read from a single sample in a study of T cell responses to AZD1222 COVID-19 vaccine. The table came from immunoSEQ multiplex PCR; TCRdb's copy has only in-frame clones and leaves some out. The table shows more than 95,000 clones, with roughly 90% occurring only once. Sequences were derived from peripheral blood, sampled on day 0 of AZD1222 vaccination. The receptors shown here come from an adult in good health.

This sequence joins TRBV29-1 and TRBJ2-1, with D maybe TRBD2 (5 bases). CDR1 is SQVTM, CDR2 ANQGSEA, per germline. The V and J ends lost 5 bases and 7 bases respectively, with 18 bases between them. This CDR3 spans 14 amino acids. CDR3 region: CSVRRESSWNEQFF. CDR3 bases: TGCAGCGTTCGCCGGGAAAGCAGTTGGAATGAGCAGTTCTTC.

This rearrangement joins TRBV3-1 (or the pseudogene TRBV3-2) to TRBJ2-1, with 10 positions matching TRBD2. CDR1 is LGHDT and CDR2 is YNNKEL in the germline V gene (reference sequence). V was pared by 4 bases and J by 6 bases, with 9 bases of the junction left unmatched. CDR3 size: 16 residues. The CDR3 spells CASSPFGSGGANEQFF. The CDR3 coding sequence is TGTGCCAGCAGCCCCTTCGGGAGCGGGGGGGCCAATGAGCAGTTCTTC.

The rearrangement joins TRBV10-3 to TRBJ2-1; 7 nucleotides line up with TRBD2. The germline CDR1 and CDR2 sequences are ENHRY and SYGVKD. J lost 4 bases, V lost 11 bases, and 11 bases had no gene match. The CDR3 extends over 14 amino acids. The CDR3 sequence is CASGEAGRYNEQFF. The CDR3 region has the DNA TGTGCCTCTGGCGAAGCGGGGCGGTACAATGAGCAGTTCTTC.

A single count supports this clone. This chain joins TRBV7-2 and TRBJ1-2; 8 positions agree with TRBD1. CDR1 and CDR2 (germline): SGHTA, FQGNSA. The CDR3 has 14 amino acids. V lost 1 base to trimming and J lost 8 bases; unmatched junction nucleotides: 6. The CDR3 sequence is CASSLDATGAGYTF. In DNA, the CDR3 is TGTGCCAGCAGCTTAGATGCGACAGGGGCCGGCTACACCTTC.

The J gene is TRBJ2-5, the V gene TRBV29-1; no clear D. Trimming took off 2 bases at V and 5 bases at J, with 9 bases between the two ends. Germline CDR1 is SQVTM and CDR2 is ANQGSEA. The CDR3 extends over 12 amino acids. The DNA for the CDR3 is TGCAGCGTTGAAAAGGGAACGGAGACCCAGTACTTC. It translates to CSVEKGTETQYF.

The chain is built from TRBV12-3 or TRBV12-4 and TRBJ1-2; no clear D gene. The CDR3 is made up of 11 amino acids. V gave up 6 bases and J gave up 4 bases, with 6 bases separating them. The CDR3 DNA reads TGTGCCAGCAGCTCAGGCTATGGCTACACCTTC. It codes for CASSSGYGYTF.

The chain links TRBV18 to TRBJ2-5, with D maybe TRBD1 (6 bases). The CDR3 loop spans 15 amino acids. Germline V gene data show CDR1 as KGHSH and CDR2 as LQKENI. The V end was cut by 1 base, the J end by 5 bases, with 14 bases between. CDR3 sequence reads: CASSPQGHRGETQYF. In nucleotides, the CDR3 is TGTGCCAGCTCACCACAGGGACACCGTGGGGAGACCCAGTACTTC.

This rearrangement joins TRBV7-3 to TRBJ2-7; TRBD1 aligns across 7 bases. Germline lookup yields CDR1 SGHTA and CDR2 FQGTGA. CDR3 size: 15 residues. The junction had 8 bases not matched to a gene; V was cut back by 4 bases and J by 2 bases. The chain's CDR3 is CASSYKGQGAYEQYF. In DNA form, the CDR3 reads TGTGCCAGCAGCTACAAGGGCCAGGGGGCCTACGAGCAGTACTTC.

This clone has just one count. The chain uses TRBV24-1 and TRBJ1-4; TRBD1 is a possible D gene (6 bases). Germline lookup yields CDR1 KGHDR and CDR2 SFDVKD. The CDR3 extends over 14 amino acids. The germline V and J ends were trimmed by 5 bases and 3 bases, with 9 bases remaining between them. The CDR3 here is CATSAQGPNEKLFF. The CDR3, as DNA: TGTGCCACCAGTGCACAGGGTCCTAATGAAAAACTGTTTTTT.

The chain joins TRBV18 to TRBJ1-4; 7 bases map to TRBD1. Germline-derived CDR1 and CDR2 are KGHSH and LQKENI. The V gene end was trimmed by 5 bases and the J gene end by 8 bases; junction bases not matched to a gene: 11. The CDR3 has 15 residues. The CDR3 nucleotides are TGTGCCAGCTCATTCGACAGGGTACCAGGAGAAAAACTGTTTTTT. Translating it yields CASSFDRVPGEKLFF.

The genes are TRBV7-9 and TRBJ2-5, with 13 bases matching TRBD2. Germline CDR1 is SEHNR and CDR2 is FQNEAQ (reference sequence). The CDR3 runs 17 residues. The J segment lost 1 base and the V segment lost 5 bases, leaving 7 bases of the junction unmatched. CDR3 sequence reads: CASSPRGLAGSQETQYF. DNA for the CDR3: TGTGCCAGCAGCCCCCGGGGACTAGCGGGGTCCCAAGAGACCCAGTACTTC.

The gene calls are TRBV4-1 and TRBJ1-3, with a weak D call TRBD1 (6 bases). Germline assignment: CDR1 MGHRA and CDR2 YSYEKL. This CDR3 has 15 residues. Between the trimmed V and J ends, which lost 2 bases and 4 bases, there was a span of 12 bases. The CDR3 is CASSQKTGEGNTIYF. Written as DNA, the CDR3 is TGCGCCAGCAGCCAAAAGACAGGAGAAGGAAACACCATATATTTT.

The chain uses TRBV6-2 or TRBV6-3 and TRBJ1-5; a possible D gene is TRBD1 (6 bases). V gave up 0 bases and J gave up 5 bases, with 14 bases separating them. Germline V gene data show CDR1 as MNHEY and CDR2 as SVGEGT. The CDR3 length is 16 residues. For the CDR3, the DNA is TGTGCCAGCAGTTACTCTCGGGAGGACAGACATCAGCCCCAGCATTTT. Translation gives CASSYSREDRHQPQHF.